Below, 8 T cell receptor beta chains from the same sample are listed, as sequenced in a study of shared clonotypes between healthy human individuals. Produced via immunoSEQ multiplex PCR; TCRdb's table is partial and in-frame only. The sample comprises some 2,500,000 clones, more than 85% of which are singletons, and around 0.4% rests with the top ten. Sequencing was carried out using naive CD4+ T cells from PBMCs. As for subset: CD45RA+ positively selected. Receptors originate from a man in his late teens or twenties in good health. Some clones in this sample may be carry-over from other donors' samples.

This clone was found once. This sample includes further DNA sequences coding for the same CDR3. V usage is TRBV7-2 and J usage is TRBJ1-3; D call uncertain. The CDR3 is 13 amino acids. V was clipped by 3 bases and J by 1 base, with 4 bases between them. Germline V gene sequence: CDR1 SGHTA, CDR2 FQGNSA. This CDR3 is CASSLGSGNTIYF. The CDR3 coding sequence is TGTGCCAGCAGCTTGGGTTCTGGAAACACCATATATTTT.

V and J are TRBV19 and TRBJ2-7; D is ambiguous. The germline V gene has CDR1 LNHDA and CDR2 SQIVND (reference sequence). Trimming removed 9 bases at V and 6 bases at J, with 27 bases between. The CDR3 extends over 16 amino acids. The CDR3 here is CASSSVGGTPASEQYF. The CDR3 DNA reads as TGTGCCAGCTCATCGGTGGGCGGTACCCCCGCCAGCGAGCAGTACTTC.

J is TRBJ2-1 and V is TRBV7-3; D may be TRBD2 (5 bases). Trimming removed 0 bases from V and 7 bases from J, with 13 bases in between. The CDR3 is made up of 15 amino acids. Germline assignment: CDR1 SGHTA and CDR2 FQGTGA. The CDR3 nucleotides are TGTGCCAGCAGCTTAACGATTACTAGGGTGAATGAGCAGTTCTTC. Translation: CASSLTITRVNEQFF. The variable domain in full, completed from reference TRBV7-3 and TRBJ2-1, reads GAGVSQTPSNKVTEKGKYVELRCDPISGHTALYWYRQSLGQGPEFLIYFQGTGAADDSGLPNDRFFAVRPEGSVSTLKIQRTERGDSAVYLCASSLTITRVNEQFFGPGTRLTVL.

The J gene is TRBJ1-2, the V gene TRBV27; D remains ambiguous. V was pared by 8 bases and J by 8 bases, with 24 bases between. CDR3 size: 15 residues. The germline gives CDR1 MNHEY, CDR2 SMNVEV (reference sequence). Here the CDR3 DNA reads TGTGCCAGCGGCGGCACCCGCCAAAAACCTGGGGGCTACACCTTC. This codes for CASGGTRQKPGGYTF.

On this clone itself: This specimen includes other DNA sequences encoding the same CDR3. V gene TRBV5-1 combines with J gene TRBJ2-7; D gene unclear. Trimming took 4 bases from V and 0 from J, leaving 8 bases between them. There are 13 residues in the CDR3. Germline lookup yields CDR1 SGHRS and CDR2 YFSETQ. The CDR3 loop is CASSPGSSYEQYF. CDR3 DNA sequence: TGCGCCAGCAGCCCCGGCAGCTCCTACGAGCAGTACTTC. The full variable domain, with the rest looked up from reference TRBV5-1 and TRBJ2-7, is KAGVTQTPRYLIKTRGQQVTLSCSPISGHRSVSWYQQTPGQGLQFLFEYFSETQRNKGNFPGRFSGRQFSNSRSEMNVSTLELGDSALYLCASSPGSSYEQYFGPGTRLTVT.

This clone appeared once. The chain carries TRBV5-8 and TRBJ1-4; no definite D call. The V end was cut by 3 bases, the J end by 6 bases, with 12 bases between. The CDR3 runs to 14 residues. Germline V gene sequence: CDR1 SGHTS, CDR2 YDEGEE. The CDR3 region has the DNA TGTGCCAGCAGCTCACTTCCGGGTCATGAAAAACTGTTTTTT. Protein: CASSSLPGHEKLFF.

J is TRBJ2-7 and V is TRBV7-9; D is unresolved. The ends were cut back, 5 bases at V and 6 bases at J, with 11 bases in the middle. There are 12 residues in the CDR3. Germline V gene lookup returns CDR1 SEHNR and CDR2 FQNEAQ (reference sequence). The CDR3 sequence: CASSLFTVEQYF. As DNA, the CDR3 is TGTGCCAGCAGCCTCTTTACAGTCGAGCAGTACTTC.

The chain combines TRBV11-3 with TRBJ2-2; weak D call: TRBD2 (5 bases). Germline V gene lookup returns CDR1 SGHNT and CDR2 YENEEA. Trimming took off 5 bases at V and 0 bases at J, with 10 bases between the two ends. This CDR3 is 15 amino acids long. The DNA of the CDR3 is TGTGCCAGCAGCCGAGGACTCGCGAACACCGGGGAGCTGTTTTTT. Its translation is CASSRGLANTGELFF.